This T cell receptor beta chain was identified in a study of cytomegalovirus exposure and HLA in healthy donors. Notes on the study in general: Other equally common chains were less clonally expanded than HLA-associated TCR beta chains, a later analysis showed.

Note on this clone: Its antigen is unidentified.

PCR involved 60 Vbeta and 13 Jbeta primers. Original processing notes: In a later analysis, about 9.9 million of 65 million to 90 million unique beta chains occurred in at least two donors. Sequencing was performed with immunoSEQ multiplex PCR; in TCRdb, only in-frame clones are kept and a portion is missing. The DNA gave D and trimming, while V, J and clone size come from that table. The sample lists roughly 190,000 clones, about 70% occurring once. Looked up from germline, CDR1 is SGHTA and CDR2 is FQGNSA. The CDR3 is 17 residues long. Trimming cost V 1 base and J 8 bases; bases outside gene matches: 9.

Sequences were obtained from PBMCs. The chain uses TRBV7-2 and TRBJ2-2; 11 nucleotides align to TRBD2. This clonotype was sampled from a woman aged 30 to 39 in good health and CMV-seronegative. CDR3 sequence: CASSLVPTSGTSGELFF. The CDR3 nucleotides are TGTGCCAGCAGCTTAGTCCCGACTAGCGGGACGTCTGGGGAGCTGTTTTTT.